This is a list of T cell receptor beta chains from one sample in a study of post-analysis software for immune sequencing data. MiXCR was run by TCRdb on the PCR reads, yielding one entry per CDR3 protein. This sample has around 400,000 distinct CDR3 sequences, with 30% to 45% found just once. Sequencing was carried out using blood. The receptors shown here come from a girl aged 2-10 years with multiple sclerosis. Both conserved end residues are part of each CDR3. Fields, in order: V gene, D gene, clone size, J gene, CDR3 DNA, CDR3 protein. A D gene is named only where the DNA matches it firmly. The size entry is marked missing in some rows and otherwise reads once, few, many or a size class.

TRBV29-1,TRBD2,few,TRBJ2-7,TGCAGCGTTGAGTGCAGCGGGAGCTACGAGCAGTACTTC,CSVECSGSYEQYF
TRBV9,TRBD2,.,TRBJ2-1,TGTGCCAGCAGCTCAGCCCGACTAGCGGGAGTAATTGAGCAGTTCTTC,CASSSARLAGVIEQFF
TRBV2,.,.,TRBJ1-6,TGTGCCAGCAGGGCAGGGGTGGTGAATTCACCCCTCCACTTT,CASRAGVVNSPLHF
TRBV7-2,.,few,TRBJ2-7,TGTGCCAGCAGCTTACCAGGGTTGGGCGAGCAGTACTTC,CASSLPGLGEQYF
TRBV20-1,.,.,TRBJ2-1,TGCAGTGCTAGAGATGTCCAGGATACTCCTTACAATGAGCAGTTCTTC,CSARDVQDTPYNEQFF
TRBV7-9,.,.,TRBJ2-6,TGTGCCAGCAGCTTCTCAGAGACTGGGGCCAACGTCCGGACTTTC,CASSFSETGANVRTF
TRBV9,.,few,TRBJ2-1,TGTGCCAGCAGCGTAGAAAGGTTGACTAGCTCCTACAATGAGCAGTTCTTC,CASSVERLTSSYNEQFF
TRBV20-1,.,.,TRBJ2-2,TGCAGTGCTCTTCCTACAGCCATCACCGGGGAGCTGTTTTTT,CSALPTAITGELFF
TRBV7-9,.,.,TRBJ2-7,TGTGCCAGCAGCTTAGCTATGGTGCGGGGCCCCTACGAGCAGTACTTC,CASSLAMVRGPYEQYF
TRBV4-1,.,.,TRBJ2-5,TGCGCCAGCAGCCAACAGAGCAGCGGAGAGACCCAGTACTTC,CASSQQSSGETQYF
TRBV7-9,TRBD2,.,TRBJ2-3,TGTGCCAGCAGCTTGTTCGGGGGGGACACAGATACGCAGTATTTT,CASSLFGGDTDTQYF
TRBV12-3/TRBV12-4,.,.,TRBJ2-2,TGTGCCAGCAGACGAACACCGCTGAACACCGGGGAGCTGTTTTTT,CASRRTPLNTGELFF
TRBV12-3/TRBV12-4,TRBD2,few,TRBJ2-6,TGTGCCAGCAGTTTACCACTGGGACTAGCGGGGGGCTCTGGGGCCAACGTCCTGACTTTC,CASSLPLGLAGGSGANVLTF
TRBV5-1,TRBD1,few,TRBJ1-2,TGCGCCAGCAGCGAAGGGGACAGCAACTATGGCTACACCTTC,CASSEGDSNYGYTF
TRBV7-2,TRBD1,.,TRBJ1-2,TGTGCCAGCAGCCAAGGACAGGGTCTACCTAACTATGGCTGCACCTTC,CASSQGQGLPNYGCTF
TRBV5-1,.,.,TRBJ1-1,TGCGCCAGCAGCTTGCAAGGGACGAGGGACACTGAAGCTTTCTTT,CASSLQGTRDTEAFF
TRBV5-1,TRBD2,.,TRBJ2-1,TGCGCCAGCGTCCCAACTAGCGGGAGCAATGAGCAGTTCTTC,CASVPTSGSNEQFF
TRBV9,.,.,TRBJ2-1,TGTGCCAGCAGCTACAACAGGGTGGGGGGCTCCTACAATGAGCAGTTCTTC,CASSYNRVGGSYNEQFF
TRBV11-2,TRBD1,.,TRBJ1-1,TGTGCCAGCAGCGTAGACAGGGACACTGAAGCTTTCTTT,CASSVDRDTEAFF
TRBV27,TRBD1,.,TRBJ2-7,TGTGCCAGCGGTTGGGACAGGATCCACGAGCAGTACTTC,CASGWDRIHEQYF
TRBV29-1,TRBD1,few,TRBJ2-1,TGCAGCGGCGCGACAGGGGCCTACAATGAGCAGTTCTTC,CSGATGAYNEQFF
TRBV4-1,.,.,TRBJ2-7,TGCGCCAGCAGCCATACAGGGGTACGGGGGCCGCCACCCTACGAGCAGTACTTC,CASSHTGVRGPPPYEQYF
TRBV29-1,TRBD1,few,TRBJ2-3,TGCAGCGAGCGACAGGGGTCGACAGATACGCAGTATTTT,CSERQGSTDTQYF
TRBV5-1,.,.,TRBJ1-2,TGCGCCAGCACGGGGGGCGCGGGCCCCTATGGCTACACCTTC,CASTGGAGPYGYTF
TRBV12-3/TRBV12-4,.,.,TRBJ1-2,TGTGCCAGCAGTTTCCACCTTCAGGGAGGAGATGGCTACACCTTC,CASSFHLQGGDGYTF
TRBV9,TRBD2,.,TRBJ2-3,TGTGCCAGCAGCGTAGGACCAGCGGGGGGGCCAGATACGCAGTATTTT,CASSVGPAGGPDTQYF
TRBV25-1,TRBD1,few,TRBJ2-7,TGTGCCAGCAGTGAACGAGGGACAGCCGAGCAGTACTTC,CASSERGTAEQYF
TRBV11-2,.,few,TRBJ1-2,TGTGCCAGCAGCCTTGACAGCGGATGGTATGGCTACACCTTC,CASSLDSGWYGYTF
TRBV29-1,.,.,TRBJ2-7,TGCAGCGTTTACGGTCTCTCCTACGAGCAGTACTTC,CSVYGLSYEQYF
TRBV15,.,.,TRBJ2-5,TGTGCCACAAAGAGGTGGCAGTACTTC,CATKRWQYF
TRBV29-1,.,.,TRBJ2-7,TGCAGCGCTGAAGATCGAGGTACCCACTACGAGCAGTACTTC,CSAEDRGTHYEQYF
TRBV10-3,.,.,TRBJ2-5,TGTGCCATCAGTGAGGCCGGGGAAGAGACCCAGTACTTC,CAISEAGEETQYF
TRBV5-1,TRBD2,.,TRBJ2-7,TGCGCCAGCAGGCGGGGGGGAAATTACGAGCAGTACTTC,CASRRGGNYEQYF
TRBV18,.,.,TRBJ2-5,TGTGCCAGCTCGGTAATGGGGTCACGCCAAGAGACCCAGTACTTC,CASSVMGSRQETQYF
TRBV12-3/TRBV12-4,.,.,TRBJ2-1,TGTGCCAGCAGTTTAAGGGATTGGAATGAGCAGTTCTTC,CASSLRDWNEQFF
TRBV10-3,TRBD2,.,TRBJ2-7,TGTGCCATCAGGGGACTAGCGGGCTTGTCGAGCTCCTACAATGAGCAGTACTTC,CAIRGLAGLSSSYNEQYF
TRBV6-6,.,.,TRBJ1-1,TGTGCCAGCAGTATACTACCTGAAGCTTTCTTT,CASSILPEAFF
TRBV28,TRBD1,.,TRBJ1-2,TGTGCCAGCAGCTACAATCCGGACAGGGCGAGCGGCTACACCTTC,CASSYNPDRASGYTF
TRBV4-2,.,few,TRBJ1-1,TGTGCCAGCAGCCACCCGGGACGGGAAATGAACACTGAAGCTTTCTTT,CASSHPGREMNTEAFF
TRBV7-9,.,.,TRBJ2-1,TGTGCCAGCAGACCTTGGCCGGGAGCCTCCTACAATGAGCAGTTCTTC,CASRPWPGASYNEQFF
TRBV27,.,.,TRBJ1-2,TGTGCCAGCAGTTCGGCAGGGCCCAACTATGGCTACACCTTC,CASSSAGPNYGYTF
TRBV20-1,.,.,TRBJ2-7,TGCAGTGCTAGCGGCCATACCTACGAGCAGTACTTC,CSASGHTYEQYF
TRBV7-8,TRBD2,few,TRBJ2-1,TGTGCCAGCAGCTCCACACTAGCGATAAATGAGCAGTTCTTC,CASSSTLAINEQFF